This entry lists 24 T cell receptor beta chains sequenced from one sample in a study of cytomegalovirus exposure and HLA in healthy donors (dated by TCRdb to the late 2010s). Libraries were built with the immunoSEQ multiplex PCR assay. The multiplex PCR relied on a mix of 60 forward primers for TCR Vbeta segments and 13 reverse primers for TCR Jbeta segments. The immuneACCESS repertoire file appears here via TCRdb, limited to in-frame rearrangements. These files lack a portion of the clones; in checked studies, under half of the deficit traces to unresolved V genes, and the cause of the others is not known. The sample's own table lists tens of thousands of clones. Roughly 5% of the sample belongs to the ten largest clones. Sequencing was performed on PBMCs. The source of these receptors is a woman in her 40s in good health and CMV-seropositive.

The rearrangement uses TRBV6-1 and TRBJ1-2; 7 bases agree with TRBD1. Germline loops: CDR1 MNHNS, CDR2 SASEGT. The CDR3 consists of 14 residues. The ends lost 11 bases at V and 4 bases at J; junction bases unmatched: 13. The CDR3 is CAPRGTDGSYGYTF. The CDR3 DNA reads TGTGCCCCCCGGGGGACAGACGGAAGCTATGGCTACACCTTC.

The CDR3 DNA reads TGTGCCAGCGAAGACAGGCACAATGAAAAACTGTTTTTT. It specifies CASEDRHNEKLFF. The genes are TRBV28 and TRBJ1-4; D perhaps matches TRBD1 (6 bases). Trimming took 8 bases from V and 5 from J, leaving 12 bases between them. The CDR3 extends over 13 amino acids. Germline V gene lookup returns CDR1 MDHEN and CDR2 SYDVKM.

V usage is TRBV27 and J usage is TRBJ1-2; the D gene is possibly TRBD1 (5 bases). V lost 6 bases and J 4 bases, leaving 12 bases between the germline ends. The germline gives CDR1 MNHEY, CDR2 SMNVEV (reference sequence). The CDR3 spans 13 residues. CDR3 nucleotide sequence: TGTGCCAGCAGCGGGGGGACGTCCTATGGCTACACCTTC. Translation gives CASSGGTSYGYTF.

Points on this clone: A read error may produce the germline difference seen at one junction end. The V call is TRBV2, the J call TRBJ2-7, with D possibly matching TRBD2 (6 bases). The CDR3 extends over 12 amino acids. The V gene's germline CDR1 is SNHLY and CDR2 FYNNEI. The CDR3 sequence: CASSGYSGNRGF. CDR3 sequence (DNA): TGTGCCAGCAGTGGCTACTCGGGCAACCGGGGGTTC.

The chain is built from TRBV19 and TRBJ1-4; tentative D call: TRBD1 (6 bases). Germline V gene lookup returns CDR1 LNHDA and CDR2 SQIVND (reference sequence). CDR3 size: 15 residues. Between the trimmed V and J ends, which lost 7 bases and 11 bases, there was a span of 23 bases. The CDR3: CASNLGDPRGHKLFF. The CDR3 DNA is TGTGCCAGTAACTTGGGTGACCCGAGGGGACATAAACTGTTTTTT.

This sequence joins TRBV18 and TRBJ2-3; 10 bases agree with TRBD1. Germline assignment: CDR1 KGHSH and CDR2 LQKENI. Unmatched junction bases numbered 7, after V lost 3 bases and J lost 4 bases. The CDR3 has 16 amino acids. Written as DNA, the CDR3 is TGTGCCAGCTCACCCGCGGACAGGGGGTCTCCAGATACGCAGTATTTT. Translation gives CASSPADRGSPDTQYF.

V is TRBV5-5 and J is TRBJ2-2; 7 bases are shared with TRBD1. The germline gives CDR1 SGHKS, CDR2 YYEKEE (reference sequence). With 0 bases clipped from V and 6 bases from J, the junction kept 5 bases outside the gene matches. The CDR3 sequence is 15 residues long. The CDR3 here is CASSLDWTGAGELFF. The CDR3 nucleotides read TGTGCCAGCAGCTTGGATTGGACAGGAGCCGGGGAGCTGTTTTTT. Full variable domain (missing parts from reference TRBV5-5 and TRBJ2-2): DAGVTQSPTHLIKTRGQQVTLRCSPISGHKSVSWYQQVLGQGPQFIFQYYEKEERGRGNFPDRFSARQFPNYSSELNVNALLLGDSALYLCASSLDWTGAGELFFGEGSRLTVL.

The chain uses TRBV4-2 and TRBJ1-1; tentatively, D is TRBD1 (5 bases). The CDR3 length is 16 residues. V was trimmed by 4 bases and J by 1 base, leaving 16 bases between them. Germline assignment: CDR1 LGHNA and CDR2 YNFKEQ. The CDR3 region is CASSLGHLTGNTEAFF. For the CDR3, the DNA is TGTGCCAGCAGCCTTGGGCATCTAACAGGGAACACTGAAGCTTTCTTT.

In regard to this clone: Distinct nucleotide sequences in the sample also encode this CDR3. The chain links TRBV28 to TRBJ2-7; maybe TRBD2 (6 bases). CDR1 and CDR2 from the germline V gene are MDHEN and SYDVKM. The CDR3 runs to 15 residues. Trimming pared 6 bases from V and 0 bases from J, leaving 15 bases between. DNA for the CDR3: TGTGCCAGCAGCTATGCACGGGGGAACTCCTACGAGCAGTACTTC. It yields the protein CASSYARGNSYEQYF.

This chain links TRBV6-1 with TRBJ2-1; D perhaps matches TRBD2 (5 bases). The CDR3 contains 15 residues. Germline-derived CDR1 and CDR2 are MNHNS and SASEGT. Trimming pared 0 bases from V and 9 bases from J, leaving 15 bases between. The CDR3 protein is CASSEAGLRVFEQFF. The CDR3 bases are TGTGCCAGCAGTGAAGCCGGACTTCGTGTCTTTGAGCAGTTCTTC.

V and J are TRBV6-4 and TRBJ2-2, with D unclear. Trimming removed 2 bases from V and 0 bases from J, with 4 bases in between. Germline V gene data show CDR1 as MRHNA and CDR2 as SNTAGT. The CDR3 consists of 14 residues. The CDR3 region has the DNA TGTGCCAGCAGTGACAGCTCGAACACCGGGGAGCTGTTTTTT. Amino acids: CASSDSSNTGELFF.

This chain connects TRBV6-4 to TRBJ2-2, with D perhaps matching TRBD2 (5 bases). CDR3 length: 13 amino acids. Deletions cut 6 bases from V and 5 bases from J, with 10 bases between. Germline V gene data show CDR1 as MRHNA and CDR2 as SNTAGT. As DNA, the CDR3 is TGTGCCAGCAGCGACCGAGGGACCGGGGAGCTGTTTTTT. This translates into CASSDRGTGELFF.

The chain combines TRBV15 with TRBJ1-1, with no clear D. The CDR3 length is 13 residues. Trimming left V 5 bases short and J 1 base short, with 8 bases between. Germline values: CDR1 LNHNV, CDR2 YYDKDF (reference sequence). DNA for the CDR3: TGTGCCACCAGCCGAGCAGAGAACACTGAAGCTTTCTTT. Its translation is CATSRAENTEAFF.

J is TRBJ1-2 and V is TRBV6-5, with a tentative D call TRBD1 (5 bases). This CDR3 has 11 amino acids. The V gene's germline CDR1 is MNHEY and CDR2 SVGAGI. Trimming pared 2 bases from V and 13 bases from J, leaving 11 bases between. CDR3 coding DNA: TGTGCCAGCAGTTACCAGGGCCGGAGCACCTTC. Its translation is CASSYQGRSTF.

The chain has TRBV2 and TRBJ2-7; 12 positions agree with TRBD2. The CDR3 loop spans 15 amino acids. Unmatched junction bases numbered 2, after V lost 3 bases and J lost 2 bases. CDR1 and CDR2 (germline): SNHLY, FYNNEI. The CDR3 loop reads CASSDWTSGAYEQYF. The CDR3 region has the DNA TGTGCCAGCAGTGACTGGACTAGCGGGGCCTACGAGCAGTACTTC.

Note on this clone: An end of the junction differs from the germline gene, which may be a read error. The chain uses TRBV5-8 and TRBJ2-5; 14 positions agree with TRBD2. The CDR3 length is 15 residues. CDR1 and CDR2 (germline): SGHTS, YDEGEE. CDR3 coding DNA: TGTGCCAGCAGTTTGGGACTAGCGGGAGTAAAGACCCAGTACTTC. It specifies CASSLGLAGVKTQYF.

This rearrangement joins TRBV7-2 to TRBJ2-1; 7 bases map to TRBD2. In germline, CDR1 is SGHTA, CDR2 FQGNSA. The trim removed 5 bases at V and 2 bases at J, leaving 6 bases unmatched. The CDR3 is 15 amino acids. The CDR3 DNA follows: TGTGCCAGCAGCCCTCAGCGGGACGCCTACAATGAGCAGTTCTTC. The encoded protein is CASSPQRDAYNEQFF. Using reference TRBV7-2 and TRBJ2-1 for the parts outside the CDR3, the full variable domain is GAGVSQSPSNKVTEKGKDVELRCDPISGHTALYWYRQSLGQGLEFLIYFQGNSAPDKSGLPSDRFSAERTGGSVSTLTIQRTQQEDSAVYLCASSPQRDAYNEQFFGPGTRLTVL.

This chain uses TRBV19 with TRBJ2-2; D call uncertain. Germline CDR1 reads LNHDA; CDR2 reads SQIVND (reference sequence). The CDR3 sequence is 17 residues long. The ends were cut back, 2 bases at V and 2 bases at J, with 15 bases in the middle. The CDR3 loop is CASSITYREINTGELFF. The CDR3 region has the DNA TGTGCCAGTAGTATAACTTACCGAGAAATAAACACCGGGGAGCTGTTTTTT.

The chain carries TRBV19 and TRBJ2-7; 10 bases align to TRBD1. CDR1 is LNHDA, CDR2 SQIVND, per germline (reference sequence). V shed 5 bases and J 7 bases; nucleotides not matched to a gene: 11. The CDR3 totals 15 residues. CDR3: CASSSQPGTGVEQYF. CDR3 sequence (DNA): TGTGCCAGTAGTTCGCAACCTGGGACAGGGGTAGAGCAGTACTTC.

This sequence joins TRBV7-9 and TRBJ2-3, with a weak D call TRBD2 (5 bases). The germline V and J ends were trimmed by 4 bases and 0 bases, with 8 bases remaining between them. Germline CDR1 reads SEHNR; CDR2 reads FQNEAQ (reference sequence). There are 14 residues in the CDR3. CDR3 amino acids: CASSWGESTDTQYF. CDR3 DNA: TGTGCCAGCAGCTGGGGAGAGAGCACAGATACGCAGTATTTT.

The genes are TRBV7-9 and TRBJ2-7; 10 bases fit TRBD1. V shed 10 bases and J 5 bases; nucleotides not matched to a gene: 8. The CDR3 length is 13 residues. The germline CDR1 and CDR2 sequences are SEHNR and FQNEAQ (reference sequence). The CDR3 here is CAISGTGDNEQYF. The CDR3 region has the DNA TGTGCCATCTCGGGGACAGGGGACAACGAGCAGTACTTC.

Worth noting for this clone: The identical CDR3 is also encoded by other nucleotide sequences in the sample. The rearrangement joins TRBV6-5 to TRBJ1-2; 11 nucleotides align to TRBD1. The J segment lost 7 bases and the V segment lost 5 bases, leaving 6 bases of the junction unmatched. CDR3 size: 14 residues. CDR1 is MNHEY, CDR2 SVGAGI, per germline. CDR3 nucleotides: TGTGCCAGCAGTCGGACAGGGGGCTCGGGTGGCTACACCTTC. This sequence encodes CASSRTGGSGGYTF.

CDR3 amino acids: CAGGQVQETQYF. The CDR3 DNA reads as TGTGCCGGAGGACAGGTGCAAGAGACCCAGTACTTC. The chain employs TRBV2 and TRBJ2-5; TRBD1 aligns across 7 bases. Germline CDR1 and CDR2: SNHLY and FYNNEI. V trimming: 11 bases; J trimming: 2 bases; junction bases outside the gene matches: 5. The CDR3 consists of 12 residues. The variable domain in full, with the rest retrieved from reference TRBV2 and TRBJ2-5, is EPEVTQTPSHQVTQMGQEVILRCVPISNHLYFYWYRQILGQKVEFLVSFYNNEISEKSEIFDDQFSVERPDGSNFTLKIRSTKLEDSAMYFCAGGQVQETQYFGPGTRLLVL.

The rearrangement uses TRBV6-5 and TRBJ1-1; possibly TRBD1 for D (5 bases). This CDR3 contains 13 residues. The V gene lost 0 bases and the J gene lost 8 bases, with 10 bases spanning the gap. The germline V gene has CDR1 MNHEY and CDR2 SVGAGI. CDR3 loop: CASSYSRGPEAFF. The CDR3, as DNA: TGTGCCAGCAGTTACTCGCGGGGACCCGAAGCTTTCTTT.